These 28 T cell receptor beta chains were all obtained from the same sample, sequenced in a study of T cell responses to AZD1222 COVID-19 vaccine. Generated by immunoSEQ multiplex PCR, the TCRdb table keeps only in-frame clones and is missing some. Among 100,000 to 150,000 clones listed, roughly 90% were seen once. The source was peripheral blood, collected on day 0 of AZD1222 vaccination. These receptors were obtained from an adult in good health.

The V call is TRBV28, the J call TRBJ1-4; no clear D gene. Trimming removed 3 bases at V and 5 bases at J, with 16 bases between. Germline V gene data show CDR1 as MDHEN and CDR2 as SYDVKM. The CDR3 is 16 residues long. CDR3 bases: TGTGCCAGCAGTTTGCTGGGCAGCGGAACAAATGAAAAACTGTTTTTT. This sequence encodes CASSLLGSGTNEKLFF.

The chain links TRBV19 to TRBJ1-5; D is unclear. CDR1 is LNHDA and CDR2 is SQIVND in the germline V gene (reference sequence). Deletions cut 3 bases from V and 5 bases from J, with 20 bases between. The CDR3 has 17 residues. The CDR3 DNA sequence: TGTGCCAGTAGTATGATAAATGGCGGATCCTCTCATCAGCCCCAGCATTTT. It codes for CASSMINGGSSHQPQHF.

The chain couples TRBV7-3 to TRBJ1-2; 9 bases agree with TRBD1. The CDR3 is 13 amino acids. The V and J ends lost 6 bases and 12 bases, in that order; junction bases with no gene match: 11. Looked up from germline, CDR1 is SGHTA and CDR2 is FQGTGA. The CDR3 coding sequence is TGTGCCAGCAGTAGGACAGGGGATGACATCAACACCTTC. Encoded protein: CASSRTGDDINTF.

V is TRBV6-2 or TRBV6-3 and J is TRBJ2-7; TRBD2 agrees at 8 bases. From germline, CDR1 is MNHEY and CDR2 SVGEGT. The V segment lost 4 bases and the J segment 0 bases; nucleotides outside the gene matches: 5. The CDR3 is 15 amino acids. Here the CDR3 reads CASSWRGGPSYEQYF. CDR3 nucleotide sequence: TGTGCCAGCAGTTGGCGCGGGGGGCCCTCCTACGAGCAGTACTTC.

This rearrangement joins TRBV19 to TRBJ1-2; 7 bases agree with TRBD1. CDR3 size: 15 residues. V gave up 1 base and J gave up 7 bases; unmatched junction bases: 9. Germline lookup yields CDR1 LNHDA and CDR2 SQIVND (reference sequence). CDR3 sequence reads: CASSIVGGPTSGYTF. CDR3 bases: TGTGCCAGTAGTATAGTAGGGGGCCCAACGTCTGGCTACACCTTC.

In DNA, the CDR3 is TGTGCCAGCAGCTACGGGGGGACAGCGGGAGTCTACGAGCAGTACTTC. Protein product: CASSYGGTAGVYEQYF. The rearrangement uses TRBV7-3 and TRBJ2-7; TRBD2 might be the D (8 bases). Germline lookup yields CDR1 SGHTA and CDR2 FQGTGA. With 4 bases removed from V and 3 bases from J, the gap between germline ends came to 19 bases. The CDR3 covers 16 residues.

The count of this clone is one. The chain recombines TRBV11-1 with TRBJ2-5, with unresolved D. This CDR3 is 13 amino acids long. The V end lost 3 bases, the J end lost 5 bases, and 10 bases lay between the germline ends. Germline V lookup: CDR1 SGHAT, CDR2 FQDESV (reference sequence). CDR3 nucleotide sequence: TGTGCCAGCAGCTTTGCGAGCTGGGAGACCCAGTACTTC. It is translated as CASSFASWETQYF.

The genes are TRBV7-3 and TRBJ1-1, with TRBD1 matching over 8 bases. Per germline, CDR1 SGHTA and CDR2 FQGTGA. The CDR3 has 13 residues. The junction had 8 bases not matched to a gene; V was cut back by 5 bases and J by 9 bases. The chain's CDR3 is CASSPEPRGQAFF. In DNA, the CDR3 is TGTGCCAGCAGCCCCGAACCCAGGGGGCAAGCTTTCTTT.

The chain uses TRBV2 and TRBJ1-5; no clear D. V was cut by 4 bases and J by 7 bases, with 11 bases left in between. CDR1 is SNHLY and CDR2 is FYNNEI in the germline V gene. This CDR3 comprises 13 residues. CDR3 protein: CASSGRDLQPQHF. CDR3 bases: TGTGCCAGCAGTGGGAGGGATCTACAGCCCCAGCATTTT.

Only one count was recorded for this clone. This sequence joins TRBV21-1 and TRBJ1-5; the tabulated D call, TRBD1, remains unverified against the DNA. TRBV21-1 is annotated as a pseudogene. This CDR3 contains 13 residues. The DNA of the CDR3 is TGTGCCAGCAGCCTAAAGCGAGTCCGGGACATTCCTTTT. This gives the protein CASSLKRVRDIPF.

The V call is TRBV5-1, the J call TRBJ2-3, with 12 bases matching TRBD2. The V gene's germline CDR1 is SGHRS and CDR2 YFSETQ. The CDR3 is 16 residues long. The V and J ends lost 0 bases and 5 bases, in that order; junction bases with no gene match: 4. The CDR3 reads CASSLGLAGEIDTQYF. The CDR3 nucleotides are TGCGCCAGCAGCTTGGGACTAGCGGGAGAGATAGATACGCAGTATTTT.

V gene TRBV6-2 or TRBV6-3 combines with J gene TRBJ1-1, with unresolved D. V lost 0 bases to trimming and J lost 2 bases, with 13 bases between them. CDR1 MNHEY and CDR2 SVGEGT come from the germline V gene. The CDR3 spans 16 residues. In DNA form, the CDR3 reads TGTGCCAGCAGTTACTCCACAGTGCTGCCTAACACTGAAGCTTTCTTT. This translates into CASSYSTVLPNTEAFF.

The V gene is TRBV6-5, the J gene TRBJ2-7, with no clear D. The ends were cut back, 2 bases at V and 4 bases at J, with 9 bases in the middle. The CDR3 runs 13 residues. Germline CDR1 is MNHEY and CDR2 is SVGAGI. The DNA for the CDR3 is TGTGCCAGCAGTTACCTAACTGGATACGAGCAGTACTTC. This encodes CASSYLTGYEQYF.

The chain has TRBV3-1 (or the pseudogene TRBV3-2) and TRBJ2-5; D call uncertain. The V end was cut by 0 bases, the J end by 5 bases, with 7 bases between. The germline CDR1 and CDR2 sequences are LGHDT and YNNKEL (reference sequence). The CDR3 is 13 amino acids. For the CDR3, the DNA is TGTGCCAGCAGCCAAGAGGGGATTGAGACCCAGTACTTC. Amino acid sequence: CASSQEGIETQYF.

Here the CDR3 reads CASRMDRGNEKLFF. The DNA of the CDR3 is TGTGCCAGCAGAATGGACAGAGGAAATGAAAAACTGTTTTTT. V is TRBV6-5 and J is TRBJ1-4; D perhaps matches TRBD1 (6 bases). This CDR3 comprises 14 residues. Germline-derived CDR1 and CDR2 are MNHEY and SVGAGI. V was shortened by 6 bases and J by 5 bases, with 13 bases between the two germline ends.

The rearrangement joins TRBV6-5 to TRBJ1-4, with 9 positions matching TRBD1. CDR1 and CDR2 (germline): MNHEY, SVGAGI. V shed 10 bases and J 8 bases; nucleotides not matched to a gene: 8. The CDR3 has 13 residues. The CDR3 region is CATQDRGGEKLFF. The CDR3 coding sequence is TGTGCCACCCAAGACAGGGGGGGGGAAAAACTGTTTTTT.

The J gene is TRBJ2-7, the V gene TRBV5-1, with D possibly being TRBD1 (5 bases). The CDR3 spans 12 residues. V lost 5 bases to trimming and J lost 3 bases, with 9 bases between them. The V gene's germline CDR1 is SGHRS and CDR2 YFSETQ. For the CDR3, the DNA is TGCGCCAGCAGGACAGATTTCTACGAGCAGTACTTC. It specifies CASRTDFYEQYF.

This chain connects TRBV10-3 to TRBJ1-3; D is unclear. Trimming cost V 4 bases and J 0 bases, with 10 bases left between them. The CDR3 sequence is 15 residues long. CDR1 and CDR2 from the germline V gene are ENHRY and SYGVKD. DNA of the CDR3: TGTGCCATCAGTGGCTGGGAGACCTCTGGAAACACCATATATTTT. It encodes CAISGWETSGNTIYF.

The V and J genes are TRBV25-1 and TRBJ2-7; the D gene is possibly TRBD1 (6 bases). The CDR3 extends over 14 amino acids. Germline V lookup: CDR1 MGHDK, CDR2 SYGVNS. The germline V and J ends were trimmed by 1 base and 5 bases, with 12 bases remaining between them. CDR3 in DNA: TGTGCCAGCAGTGAATGGGGGCGGGCCAACGAGCAGTACTTC. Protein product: CASSEWGRANEQYF.

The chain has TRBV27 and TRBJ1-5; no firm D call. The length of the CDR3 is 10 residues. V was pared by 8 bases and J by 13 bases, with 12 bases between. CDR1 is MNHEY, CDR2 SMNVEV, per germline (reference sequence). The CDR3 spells CASGKNQQHF. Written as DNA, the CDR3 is TGTGCCAGCGGAAAGAACCAGCAGCATTTT.

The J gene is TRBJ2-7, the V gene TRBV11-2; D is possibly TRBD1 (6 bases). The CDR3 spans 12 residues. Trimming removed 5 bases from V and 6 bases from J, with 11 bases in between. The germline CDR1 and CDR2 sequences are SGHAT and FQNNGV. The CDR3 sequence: CASSPGTREQYF. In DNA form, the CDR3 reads TGTGCCAGCAGCCCAGGGACACGCGAGCAGTACTTC.

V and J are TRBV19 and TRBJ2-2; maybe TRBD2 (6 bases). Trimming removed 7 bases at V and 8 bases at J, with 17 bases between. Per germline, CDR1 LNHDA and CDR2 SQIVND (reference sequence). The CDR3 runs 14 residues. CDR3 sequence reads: CASINGLRPGELFF. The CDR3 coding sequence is TGTGCCAGTATCAACGGACTACGGCCAGGGGAGCTGTTTTTT.

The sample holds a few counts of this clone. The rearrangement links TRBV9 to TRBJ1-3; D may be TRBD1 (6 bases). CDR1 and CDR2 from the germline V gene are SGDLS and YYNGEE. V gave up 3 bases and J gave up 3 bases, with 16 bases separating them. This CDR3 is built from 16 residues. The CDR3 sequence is CASSARGGDYGNTIYF. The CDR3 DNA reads TGTGCCAGCAGCGCCAGGGGTGGGGATTATGGAAACACCATATATTTT. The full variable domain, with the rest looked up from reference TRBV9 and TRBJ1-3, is DSGVTQTPKHLITATGQRVTLRCSPRSGDLSVYWYQQSLDQGLQFLIQYYNGEERAKGNILERFSAQQFPDLHSELNLSSLELGDSALYFCASSARGGDYGNTIYFGEGSWLTVV.

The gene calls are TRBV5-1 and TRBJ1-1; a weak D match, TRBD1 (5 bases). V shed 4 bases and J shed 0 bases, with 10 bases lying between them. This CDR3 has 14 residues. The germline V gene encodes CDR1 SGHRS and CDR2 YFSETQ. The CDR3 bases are TGCGCCAGCAGCGAAGGGACGTTGAACACTGAAGCTTTCTTT. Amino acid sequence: CASSEGTLNTEAFF.

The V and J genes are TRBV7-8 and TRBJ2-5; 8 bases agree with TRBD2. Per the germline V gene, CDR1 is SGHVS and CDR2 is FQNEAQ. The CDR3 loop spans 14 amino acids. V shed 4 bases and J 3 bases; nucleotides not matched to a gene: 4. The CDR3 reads CASSSPGGEETQYF. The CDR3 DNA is TGTGCCAGCAGCTCCCCGGGAGGGGAAGAGACCCAGTACTTC.

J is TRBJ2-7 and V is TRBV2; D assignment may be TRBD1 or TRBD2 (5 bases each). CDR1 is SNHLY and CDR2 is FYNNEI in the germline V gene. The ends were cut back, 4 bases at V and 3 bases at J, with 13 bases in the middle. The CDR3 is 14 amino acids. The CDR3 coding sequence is TGTGCCAGCAGTGTGGGGCAGACTATCTACGAGCAGTACTTC. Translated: CASSVGQTIYEQYF.

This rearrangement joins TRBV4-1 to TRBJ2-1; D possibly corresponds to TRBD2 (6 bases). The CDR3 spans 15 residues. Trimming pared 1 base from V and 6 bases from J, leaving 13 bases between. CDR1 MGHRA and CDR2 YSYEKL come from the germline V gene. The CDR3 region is CASSQVIVTSNEQFF. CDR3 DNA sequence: TGCGCCAGCAGCCAAGTTATCGTGACTAGCAATGAGCAGTTCTTC.

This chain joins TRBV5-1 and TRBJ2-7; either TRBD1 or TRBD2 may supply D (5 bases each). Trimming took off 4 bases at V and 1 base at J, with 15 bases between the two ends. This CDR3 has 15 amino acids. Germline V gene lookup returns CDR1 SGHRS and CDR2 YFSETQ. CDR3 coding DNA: TGCGCCAGCAGCCGTACCTGGGACGGATCCTACGAGCAGTACTTC. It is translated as CASSRTWDGSYEQYF.